This T cell receptor beta chain was obtained from a study of T cells in localized non-small cell lung cancer. V lost 1 base, J lost 4 bases, and 5 bases lay in between. In germline, CDR1 is SNHLY, CDR2 FYNNEI. The CDR3 is 12 residues long. Whole-study findings and limits: Adjacent lung exhibited a median of 57 among the 100 most abundant tumor clones. The study found T cell clonality highest in uninvolved adjacent lung, above tumor. Because researchers sequenced only one region of the tumor, heterogeneity is still possible. Greater blood T cell density accompanied longer overall survival.

Sequencing was performed with immunoSEQ multiplex PCR; in TCRdb, only in-frame clones are kept and a portion is missing. The repertoire holds over 20,000 clones, with over 70% as singletons. In the case of this clone: Its antigen is currently unknown.

The sample was peripheral blood, taken before any cancer treatment. The gene calls are TRBV2 and TRBJ2-7; a weak D match, TRBD1 (5 bases). The clonotype comes from a man aged 40 to 75 with stage III squamous cell lung carcinoma. CDR3 in amino acids: CASSEDRYEQYV. For the CDR3, the DNA is TGTGCCAGCAGTGAAGACAGGTACGAGCAGTACGTC.